This TCR beta chain was recorded in a study of shared T cell receptors in the human thymus. CDR1 and CDR2 from the germline V gene are LGHNA and YNFKEQ. CDR3 length equals 19 residues. V lost 0 bases and J lost 2; bases outside the gene matches: 11. Sequencing was performed with immunoSEQ multiplex PCR; in TCRdb, only in-frame clones are kept and a portion is missing. The data show hundreds of thousands of clones, 70% to 80% seen once. The data also belong to a second study, concerning human thymus T cells. As reported in that work: Thymic and blood repertoires appeared to show biased V and J gene usage.

The chain carries TRBV4-2 and TRBJ2-7, with 12 bases fitting TRBD2. Sample: thymocytes. This sequence originates from a boy younger than two with a congenital heart defect. The CDR3: CASSQDLGLAGFRAYEQYF. Written as DNA, the CDR3 is TGTGCCAGCAGCCAAGATCTTGGACTAGCGGGGTTCAGGGCCTACGAGCAGTACTTC.